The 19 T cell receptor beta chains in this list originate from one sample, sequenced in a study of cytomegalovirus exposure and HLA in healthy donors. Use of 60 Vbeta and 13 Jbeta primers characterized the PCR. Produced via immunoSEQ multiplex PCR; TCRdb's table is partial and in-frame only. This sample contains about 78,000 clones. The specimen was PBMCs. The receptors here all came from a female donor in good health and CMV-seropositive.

The CDR3 protein is CASSQDDSTDTQYF. In DNA form, the CDR3 reads TGCGCCAGCAGCCAAGACGACAGTACAGATACGCAGTATTTT. The chain links TRBV4-3 to TRBJ2-3; TRBD1 is a possible D gene (5 bases). V lost 0 bases to trimming and J lost 3 bases, with 7 bases between them. This CDR3 is 14 amino acids long. Looked up from germline, CDR1 is LGHNA and CDR2 is YSLEER.

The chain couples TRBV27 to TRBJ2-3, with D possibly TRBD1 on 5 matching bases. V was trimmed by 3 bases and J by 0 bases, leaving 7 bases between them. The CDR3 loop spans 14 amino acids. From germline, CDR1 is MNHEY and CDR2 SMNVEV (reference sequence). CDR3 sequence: CASSLGLSTDTQYF. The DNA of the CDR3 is TGTGCCAGCAGTTTGGGGCTCAGCACAGATACGCAGTATTTT.

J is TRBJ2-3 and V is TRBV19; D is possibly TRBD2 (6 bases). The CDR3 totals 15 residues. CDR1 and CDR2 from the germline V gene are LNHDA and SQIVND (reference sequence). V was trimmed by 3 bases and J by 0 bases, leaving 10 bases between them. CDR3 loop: CASSISGTSTDTQYF. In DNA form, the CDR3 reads TGTGCCAGTAGTATTAGCGGTACTAGCACAGATACGCAGTATTTT.

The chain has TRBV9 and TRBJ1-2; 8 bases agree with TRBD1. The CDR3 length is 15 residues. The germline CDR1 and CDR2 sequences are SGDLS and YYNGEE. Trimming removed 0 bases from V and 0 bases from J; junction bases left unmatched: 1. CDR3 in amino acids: CASSVGGQANYGYTF. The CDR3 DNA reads TGTGCCAGCAGCGTAGGGGGACAGGCTAACTATGGCTACACCTTC.

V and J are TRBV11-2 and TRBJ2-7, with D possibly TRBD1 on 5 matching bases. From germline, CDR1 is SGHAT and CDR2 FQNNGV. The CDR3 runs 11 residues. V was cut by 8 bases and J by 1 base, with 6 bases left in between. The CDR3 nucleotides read TGTGCCAGCCAGGGATCCTACGAGCAGTACTTC. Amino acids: CASQGSYEQYF.

The CDR3 reads CASSLAGGDRGLYGYTF. The CDR3 nucleotides are TGTGCCAGCAGCTTAGCGGGGGGGGACAGGGGTCTCTATGGCTACACCTTC. This rearrangement joins TRBV7-2 to TRBJ1-2; the match to TRBD1 covers 10 bases. The trim removed 0 bases at V and 4 bases at J, leaving 8 bases unmatched. CDR3 length: 17 residues. In germline, CDR1 is SGHTA, CDR2 FQGNSA.

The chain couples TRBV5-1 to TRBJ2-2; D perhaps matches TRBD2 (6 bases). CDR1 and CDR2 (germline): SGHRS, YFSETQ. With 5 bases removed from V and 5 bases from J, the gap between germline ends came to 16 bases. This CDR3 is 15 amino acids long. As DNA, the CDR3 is TGCGCCAGCAGTCCAACGGGAGATTGGACCGGGGAGCTGTTTTTT. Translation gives CASSPTGDWTGELFF.

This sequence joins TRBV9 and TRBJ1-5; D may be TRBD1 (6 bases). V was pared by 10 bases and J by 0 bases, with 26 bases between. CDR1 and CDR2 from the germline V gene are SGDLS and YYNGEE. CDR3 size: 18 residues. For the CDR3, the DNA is TGTGCCCACAGCCCGAGAGCTCGACAGGACAATAGCAATCAGCCCCAGCATTTT. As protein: CAHSPRARQDNSNQPQHF.

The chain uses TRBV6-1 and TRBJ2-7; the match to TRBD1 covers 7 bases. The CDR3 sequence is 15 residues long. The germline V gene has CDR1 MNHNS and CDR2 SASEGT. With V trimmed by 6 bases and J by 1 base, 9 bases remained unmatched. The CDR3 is CASSTGDPSSYEQYF. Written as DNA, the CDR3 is TGTGCCAGCAGCACAGGGGACCCCTCATCCTACGAGCAGTACTTC.

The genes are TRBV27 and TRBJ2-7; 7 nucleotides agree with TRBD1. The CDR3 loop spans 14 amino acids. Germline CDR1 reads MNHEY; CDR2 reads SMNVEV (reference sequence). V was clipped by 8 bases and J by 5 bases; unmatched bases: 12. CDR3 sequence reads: CASGVTGIIHEQYF. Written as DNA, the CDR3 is TGTGCCAGCGGGGTGACAGGGATTATCCACGAGCAGTACTTC.

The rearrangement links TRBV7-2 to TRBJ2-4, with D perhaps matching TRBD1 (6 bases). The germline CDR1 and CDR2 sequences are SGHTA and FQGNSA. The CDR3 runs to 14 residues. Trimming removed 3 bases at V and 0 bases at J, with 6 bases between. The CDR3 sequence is CASSFRGAKNIQYF. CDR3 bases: TGTGCCAGCAGCTTCAGGGGAGCCAAAAACATTCAGTACTTC.

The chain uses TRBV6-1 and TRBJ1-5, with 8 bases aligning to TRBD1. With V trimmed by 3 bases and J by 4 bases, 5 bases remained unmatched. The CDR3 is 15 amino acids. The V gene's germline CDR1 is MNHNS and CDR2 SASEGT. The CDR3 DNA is TGTGCCAGCAGTGACGGACAGGGCCTAAATCAGCCCCAGCATTTT. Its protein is CASSDGQGLNQPQHF.

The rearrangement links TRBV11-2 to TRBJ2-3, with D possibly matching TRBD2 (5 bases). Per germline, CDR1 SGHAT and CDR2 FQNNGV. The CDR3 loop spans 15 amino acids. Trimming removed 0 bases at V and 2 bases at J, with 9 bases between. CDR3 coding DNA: TGTGCCAGCAGCTTAGATGGACTCGACACAGATACGCAGTATTTT. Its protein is CASSLDGLDTDTQYF.

CDR3 bases: TGTGCCAGCAGTGAGGGGGGGCTCACTGGGGAGACCCAGTACTTC. This gives the protein CASSEGGLTGETQYF. This sequence joins TRBV25-1 and TRBJ2-5, with D possibly matching TRBD2 (7 bases). The CDR3 runs 15 residues. Deletions cut 3 bases from V and 5 bases from J, with 16 bases between. Germline CDR1 is MGHDK and CDR2 is SYGVNS.

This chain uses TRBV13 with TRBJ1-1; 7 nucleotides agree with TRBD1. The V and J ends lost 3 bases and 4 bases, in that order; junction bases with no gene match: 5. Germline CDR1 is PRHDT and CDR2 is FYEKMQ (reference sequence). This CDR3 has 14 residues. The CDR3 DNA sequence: TGTGCCAGCAGCTTGACAGGGCTTAGCACTGAAGCTTTCTTT. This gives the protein CASSLTGLSTEAFF.

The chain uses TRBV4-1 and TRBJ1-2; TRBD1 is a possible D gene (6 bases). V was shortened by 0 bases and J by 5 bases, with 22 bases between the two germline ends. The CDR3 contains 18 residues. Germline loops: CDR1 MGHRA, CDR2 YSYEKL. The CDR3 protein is CASSQDGGAGGAPYGYTF. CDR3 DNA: TGCGCCAGCAGCCAAGATGGAGGAGCCGGGGGGGCGCCGTATGGCTACACCTTC.

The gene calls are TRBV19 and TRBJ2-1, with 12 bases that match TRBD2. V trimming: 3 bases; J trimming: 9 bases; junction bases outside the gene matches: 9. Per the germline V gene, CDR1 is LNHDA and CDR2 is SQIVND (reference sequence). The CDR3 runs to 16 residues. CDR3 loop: CASSIRASGRVGEQFF. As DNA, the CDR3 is TGTGCCAGTAGTATTAGAGCTAGCGGGAGGGTAGGTGAGCAGTTCTTC.

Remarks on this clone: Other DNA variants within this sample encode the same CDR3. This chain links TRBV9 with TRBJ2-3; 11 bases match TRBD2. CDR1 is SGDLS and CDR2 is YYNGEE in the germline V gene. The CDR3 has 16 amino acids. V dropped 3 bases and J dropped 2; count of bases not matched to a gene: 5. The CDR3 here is CASSGGTSGLTDTQYF. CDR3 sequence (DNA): TGTGCCAGCAGCGGAGGGACTAGCGGACTCACAGATACGCAGTATTTT.

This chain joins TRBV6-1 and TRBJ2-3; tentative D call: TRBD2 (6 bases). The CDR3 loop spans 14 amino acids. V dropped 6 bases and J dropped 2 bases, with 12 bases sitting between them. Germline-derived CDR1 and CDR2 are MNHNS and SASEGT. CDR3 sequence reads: CASRERVLTDTQYF. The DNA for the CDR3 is TGTGCCAGCAGGGAGCGGGTCCTCACAGATACGCAGTATTTT.